The T cell receptor (beta chain) described here comes from a study of cytomegalovirus exposure and HLA in healthy donors. Study-level points and caveats: No immune exposure information besides CMV serostatus was available. Among TCR sequences, most were rare, though some public TCRs appeared in many donors. Prior analysis indicated that the majority of TCR beta V segments exhibited productivity approximately 87% or approximately 30% of the time. In a later analysis, common viral pathogens appeared linked to several of the most significant clusters.

The PCR was carried out with 60 Vbeta primers and 13 Jbeta primers. Here immunoSEQ multiplex PCR was the method, and the copy in TCRdb shows in-frame clones only, minus some. The sample records tens of thousands of clones, roughly 75% being singletons. Points on this clone: Its matching antigen is unknown.

This TCR was sampled from a woman aged 40-49 years in good health and CMV-seropositive. The sequenced material came from PBMCs.

CDR3 DNA sequence: TGCGCCAGCAGCTTACAGGGGACTAATGAAAAACTGTTTTTT. It is translated as CASSLQGTNEKLFF. The V call is TRBV5-1, the J call TRBJ1-4; 7 nucleotides agree with TRBD1. This CDR3 is built from 14 residues. V shed 2 bases, J shed 2 bases, and the junction held 0 bases outside the gene matches. Germline assignment: CDR1 SGHRS and CDR2 YFSETQ.